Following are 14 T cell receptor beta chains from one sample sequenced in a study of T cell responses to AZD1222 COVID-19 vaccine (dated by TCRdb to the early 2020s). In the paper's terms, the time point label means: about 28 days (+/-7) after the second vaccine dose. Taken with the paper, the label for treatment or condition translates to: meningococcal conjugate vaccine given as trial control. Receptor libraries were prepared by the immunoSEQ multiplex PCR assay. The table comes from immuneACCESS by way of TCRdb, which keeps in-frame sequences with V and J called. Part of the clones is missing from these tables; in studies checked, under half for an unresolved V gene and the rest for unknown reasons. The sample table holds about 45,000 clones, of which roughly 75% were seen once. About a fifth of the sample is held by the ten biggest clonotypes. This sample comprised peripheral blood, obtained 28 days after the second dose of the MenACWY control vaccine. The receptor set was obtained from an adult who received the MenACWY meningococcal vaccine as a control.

The CDR3 nucleotides are TGTGCCAGCAGCGTAGACCCCGGACTAGCGGGGGGCCGGAATGAGCAGTTCTTC. Residues: CASSVDPGLAGGRNEQFF. The chain carries TRBV9 and TRBJ2-1; TRBD2 matches 14 bases. The V and J ends lost 0 bases and 7 bases, in that order; junction bases with no gene match: 9. There are 18 residues in the CDR3. CDR1 and CDR2 (germline): SGDLS, YYNGEE.

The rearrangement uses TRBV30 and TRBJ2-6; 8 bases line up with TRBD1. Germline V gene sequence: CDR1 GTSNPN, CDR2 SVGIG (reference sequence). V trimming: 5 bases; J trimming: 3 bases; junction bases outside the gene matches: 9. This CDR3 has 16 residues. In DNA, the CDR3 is TGTGCCTGGGGGACAGGAGGGGTTGGTGGGGCCAACGTCCTGACTTTC. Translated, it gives CAWGTGGVGGANVLTF.

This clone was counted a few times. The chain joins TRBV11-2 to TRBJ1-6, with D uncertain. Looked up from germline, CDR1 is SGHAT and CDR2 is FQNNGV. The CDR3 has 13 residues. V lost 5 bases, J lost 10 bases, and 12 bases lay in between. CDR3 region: CASSPHIDSPLHF. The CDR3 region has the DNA TGTGCCAGCAGCCCTCATATAGACTCACCCCTCCACTTT.

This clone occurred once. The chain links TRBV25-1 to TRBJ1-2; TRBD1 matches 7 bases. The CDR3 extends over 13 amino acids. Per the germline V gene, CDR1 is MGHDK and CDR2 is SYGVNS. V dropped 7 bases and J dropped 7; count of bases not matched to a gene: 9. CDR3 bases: TGTGCCAGCACCCCGGGACAGTACCTTGGCTACACCTTC. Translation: CASTPGQYLGYTF.

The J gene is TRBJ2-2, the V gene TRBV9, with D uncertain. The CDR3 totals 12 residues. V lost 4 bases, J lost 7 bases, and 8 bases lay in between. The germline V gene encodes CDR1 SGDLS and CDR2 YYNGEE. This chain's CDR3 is CASSQASGELFF. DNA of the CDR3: TGTGCCAGCAGCCAGGCCAGCGGGGAGCTGTTTTTT. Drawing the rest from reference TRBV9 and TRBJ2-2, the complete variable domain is DSGVTQTPKHLITATGQRVTLRCSPRSGDLSVYWYQQSLDQGLQFLIQYYNGEERAKGNILERFSAQQFPDLHSELNLSSLELGDSALYFCASSQASGELFFGEGSRLTVL.

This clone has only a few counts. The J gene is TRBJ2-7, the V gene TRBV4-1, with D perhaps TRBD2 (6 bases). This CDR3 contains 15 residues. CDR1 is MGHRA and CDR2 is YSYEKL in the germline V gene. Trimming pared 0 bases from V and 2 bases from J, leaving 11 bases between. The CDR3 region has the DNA TGCGCCAGCAGCCAAGAGGGACTGGGGACCTACGAGCAGTACTTC. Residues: CASSQEGLGTYEQYF.

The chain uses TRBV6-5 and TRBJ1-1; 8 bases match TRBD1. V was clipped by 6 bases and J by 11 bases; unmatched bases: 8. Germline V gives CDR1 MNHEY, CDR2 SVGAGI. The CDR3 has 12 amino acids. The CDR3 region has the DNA TGTGCCAGCAGACTCGGACAGGGCGAGGCTTTCTTT. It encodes CASRLGQGEAFF.

The CDR3 region has the DNA TGTGCCAGCAGCTTGAGCGAGTTAGGGCAGCCCCAGCATTTT. Translating it yields CASSLSELGQPQHF. The chain recombines TRBV5-5 with TRBJ1-5; D is unclear. This CDR3 contains 14 residues. V dropped 1 base and J dropped 7 bases, with 12 bases sitting between them. Per germline, CDR1 SGHKS and CDR2 YYEKEE (reference sequence).

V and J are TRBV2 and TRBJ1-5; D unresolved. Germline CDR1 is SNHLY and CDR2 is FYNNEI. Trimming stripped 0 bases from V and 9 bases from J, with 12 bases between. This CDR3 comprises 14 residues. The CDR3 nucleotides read TGTGCCAGCAGTGAAGCGGAGGGTTTGGGGCCCCAGCATTTT. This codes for CASSEAEGLGPQHF.

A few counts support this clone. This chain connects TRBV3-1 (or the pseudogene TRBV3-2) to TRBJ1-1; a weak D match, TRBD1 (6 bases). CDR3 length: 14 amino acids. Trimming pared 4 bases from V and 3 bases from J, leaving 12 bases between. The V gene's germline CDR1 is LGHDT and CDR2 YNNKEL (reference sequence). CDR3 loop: CASSRDKGYTEAFF. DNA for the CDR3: TGTGCCAGCAGCCGGGACAAGGGGTACACTGAAGCTTTCTTT.

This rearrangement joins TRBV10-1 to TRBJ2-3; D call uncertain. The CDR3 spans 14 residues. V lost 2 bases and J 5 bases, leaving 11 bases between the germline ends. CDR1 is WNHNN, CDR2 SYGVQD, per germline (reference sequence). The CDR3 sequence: CASSEGPLQDTQYF. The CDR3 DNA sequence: TGCGCCAGCAGTGAGGGACCCCTACAAGATACGCAGTATTTT.

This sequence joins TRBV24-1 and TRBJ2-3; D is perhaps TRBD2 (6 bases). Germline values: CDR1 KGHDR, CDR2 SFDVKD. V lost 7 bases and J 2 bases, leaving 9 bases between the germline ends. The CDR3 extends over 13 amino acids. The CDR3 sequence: CATRRGTTDTQYF. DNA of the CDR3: TGTGCCACCAGGCGGGGCACCACAGATACGCAGTATTTT.

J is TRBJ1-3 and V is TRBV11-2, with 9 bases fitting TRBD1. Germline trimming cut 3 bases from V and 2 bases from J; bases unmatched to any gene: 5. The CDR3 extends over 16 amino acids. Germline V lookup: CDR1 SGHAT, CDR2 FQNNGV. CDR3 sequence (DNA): TGTGCCAGCAGCTTCTCCGGGACAGGGACTGGAAACACCATATATTTT. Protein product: CASSFSGTGTGNTIYF.

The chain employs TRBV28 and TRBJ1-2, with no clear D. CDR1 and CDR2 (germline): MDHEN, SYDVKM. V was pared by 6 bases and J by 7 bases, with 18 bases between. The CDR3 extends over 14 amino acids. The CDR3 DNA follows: TGTGCCAGCAGGCCCGCGGCGGGGAGAGGTGGCTACACCTTC. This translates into CASRPAAGRGGYTF.